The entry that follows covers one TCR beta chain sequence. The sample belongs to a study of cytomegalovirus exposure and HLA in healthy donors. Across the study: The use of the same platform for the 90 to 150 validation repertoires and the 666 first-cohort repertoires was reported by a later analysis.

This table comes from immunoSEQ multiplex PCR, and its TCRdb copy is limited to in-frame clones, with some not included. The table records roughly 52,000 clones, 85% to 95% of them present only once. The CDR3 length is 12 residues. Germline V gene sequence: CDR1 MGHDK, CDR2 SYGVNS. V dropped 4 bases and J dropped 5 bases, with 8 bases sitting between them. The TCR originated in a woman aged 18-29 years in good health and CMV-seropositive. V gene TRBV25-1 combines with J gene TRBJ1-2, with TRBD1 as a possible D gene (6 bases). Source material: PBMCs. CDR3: CASSVRGYGYTF. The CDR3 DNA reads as TGTGCCAGCAGTGTGAGGGGGTATGGCTACACCTTC.